The clone carrying this TCR beta chain was detected once. Its antigen is undetermined. V was shortened by 0 bases and J by 4 bases, with 9 bases between the two germline ends. CDR1 and CDR2 from the germline V gene are LNHNV and YYDKDF (reference sequence). The CDR3 totals 14 residues. This entry belongs to a study of cytomegalovirus exposure and HLA in healthy donors. On the study more broadly: Genotyping of about 400 donors showed that around 81% belonged to the Caucasian-associated ancestry cluster.

Broader study findings: Exclusion applied to some V segments, including TRBV6-2 and TRBV6-3, as they were indistinguishable.

The PCR was carried out with 60 Vbeta primers and 13 Jbeta primers. Libraries were prepared by immunoSEQ multiplex PCR; TCRdb keeps only in-frame clonotypes and omits some of them. In the table there are 150,000 or so clones, more than 60% of which are singletons. Sequenced sample: PBMCs. This rearrangement joins TRBV15 to TRBJ2-5; no firm D call. This receptor was obtained from a man younger than 40 in good health and CMV-seropositive. CDR3 sequence (DNA): TGTGCCACCAGCAGAGAGACGGGTCGAGAGACCCAGTACTTC. Protein: CATSRETGRETQYF.